This T cell receptor (beta chain) was recovered during a study of patients and donors after allogeneic stem cell transplantation. This CDR3 is 12 amino acids long. Germline assignment: CDR1 SQVTM and CDR2 ANQGSEA. Trimming stripped 1 base from V and 2 bases from J, with 5 bases between. This clonotype was found many times. TCRdb analysed the RT-PCR reads with MiXCR anew, one entry per CDR3 protein. The table has about 87,000 distinct CDR3 sequences, 5% seen once. This sequence was found in a human donor who was either an allogeneic HSCT recipient or a stem cell or donor lymphocyte infusion donor (not recorded which). It is not recorded whose cells these are; they may come from a transplant donor. The V call is TRBV29-1, the J call TRBJ2-5; no clear D gene. Sequenced sample: blood, either unsorted or a sorted T cell fraction (not recorded which). The CDR3 coding sequence is TGCAGCGTTGAAGTTCGGCAAGAGACCCAGTACTTC. Translating it yields CSVEVRQETQYF.